The 29 T cell receptor beta chains given below trace back to one sample, sequenced in a study of CD8 T cells in Susac syndrome. With random hexamers, about 0.45 to 1 ug RNA was reverse transcribed. TCRdb ran MiXCR on the immunoSEQ multiplex PCR reads and lists one entry per CDR3 protein. The data hold 120,000 or so distinct CDR3 sequences, with roughly 94% observed a single time. Sequences were obtained from CD4+ T cells from PBMCs. These receptors all come from a human donor with multiple sclerosis.

This clonotype appeared a few times. The chain is built from TRBV2 and TRBJ1-1, with D possibly being TRBD1 (5 bases). Germline V CDR1 and CDR2: SNHLY, FYNNEI. V gave up 6 bases and J gave up 4 bases, with 12 bases separating them. The CDR3 consists of 13 residues. In DNA form, the CDR3 reads TGTGCCAGCAGCGCAGGGAGGGGCACTGAAGCTTTCTTT. It yields the protein CASSAGRGTEAFF.

The J gene is TRBJ2-1, the V gene TRBV6-2 or TRBV6-3; TRBD2 aligns across 12 bases. V was clipped by 7 bases and J by 8 bases; unmatched bases: 9. Germline loops: CDR1 MNHEY, CDR2 SVGEGT. CDR3 length: 15 residues. The CDR3: CASISSGGAGDEQFF. The CDR3 DNA is TGTGCCAGCATTTCTAGCGGGGGGGCCGGCGATGAGCAGTTCTTC.

The chain is built from TRBV4-2 and TRBJ1-5, with D unclear. The V end was cut by 10 bases, the J end by 9 bases, with 22 bases between. In germline, CDR1 is LGHNA, CDR2 YNFKEQ. This CDR3 has 14 residues. In DNA form, the CDR3 reads TGTGCCACCCAAGACAAACCTACCGGAGGGCCCCAGCATTTT. Residues: CATQDKPTGGPQHF.

This clonotype was picked up one time. This chain links TRBV19 with TRBJ1-4; D not resolved. The V end lost 7 bases, the J end lost 0 bases, and 12 bases lay between the germline ends. Germline V gene sequence: CDR1 LNHDA, CDR2 SQIVND (reference sequence). This CDR3 has 15 amino acids. The CDR3 region has the DNA TGTGCCAGTAATGTTGGAGGGCCAACTAATGAAAAACTGTTTTTT. Translating it yields CASNVGGPTNEKLFF.

The chain combines TRBV10-3 with TRBJ2-3; 11 nucleotides match TRBD1. CDR3 size: 15 residues. Germline loops: CDR1 ENHRY, CDR2 SYGVKD. The junction had 4 bases not matched to a gene; V was cut back by 3 bases and J by 5 bases. Here the CDR3 DNA reads TGTGCCATCAGTGAATGGGGACAGGGGGGAGATACGCAGTATTTT. Residues: CAISEWGQGGDTQYF.

This rearrangement joins TRBV27 to TRBJ2-3, with 11 bases identical to TRBD2. Per the germline V gene, CDR1 is MNHEY and CDR2 is SMNVEV (reference sequence). The CDR3 has 17 amino acids. Trimming removed 4 bases from V and 4 bases from J; junction bases left unmatched: 10. The CDR3 sequence is CASSSKTSGIPPDTQYF. The CDR3 coding sequence is TGTGCCAGCAGTTCGAAGACTAGCGGGATCCCTCCAGATACGCAGTATTTT.

V and J are TRBV30 and TRBJ1-1, with a tentative D call TRBD1 (6 bases). CDR3 length: 13 amino acids. Trimming cost V 1 base and J 2 bases, with 8 bases left between them. Per germline, CDR1 GTSNPN and CDR2 SVGIG (reference sequence). The CDR3: CAWSEGGNTEAFF. The CDR3 DNA reads as TGTGCCTGGAGTGAGGGGGGTAACACTGAAGCTTTCTTT.

V usage is TRBV19 and J usage is TRBJ2-7; a possible D gene is TRBD2 (6 bases). Germline lookup yields CDR1 LNHDA and CDR2 SQIVND (reference sequence). CDR3 size: 15 residues. V was cut by 7 bases and J by 7 bases, with 23 bases left in between. The CDR3 coding sequence is TGTGCCAGTAAGGGTCCGGGAGTCGGCGAAGGTGAGCAGTACTTC. Protein product: CASKGPGVGEGEQYF.

The chain joins TRBV7-9 to TRBJ1-5, with D possibly being TRBD1 (5 bases). With 2 bases removed from V and 3 bases from J, the gap between germline ends came to 8 bases. Germline V CDR1 and CDR2: SEHNR, FQNEAQ (reference sequence). This CDR3 spans 14 amino acids. The DNA of the CDR3 is TGTGCCAGCAGCTTACAGGGTAACAATCAGCCCCAGCATTTT. Its protein is CASSLQGNNQPQHF.

The chain combines TRBV12-3 or TRBV12-4 with TRBJ2-1; D gene uncertain. The CDR3 has 14 residues. The germline V and J ends were trimmed by 1 base and 4 bases, with 8 bases remaining between them. CDR3 sequence reads: CASSLVGGYNEQFF. CDR3 in DNA: TGTGCCAGCAGTTTAGTCGGCGGATACAATGAGCAGTTCTTC.

This rearrangement joins TRBV19 to TRBJ1-5; D may be TRBD1 (6 bases). Germline V CDR1 and CDR2: LNHDA, SQIVND (reference sequence). The CDR3 spans 13 residues. V lost 6 bases to trimming and J lost 4 bases, with 10 bases between them. The CDR3 reads CASSRTVNQPQHF. DNA of the CDR3: TGTGCCAGTAGCCGGACAGTTAATCAGCCCCAGCATTTT.

This chain joins TRBV25-1 and TRBJ2-3; possibly TRBD1 for D (6 bases). With 1 base removed from V and 5 bases from J, the gap between germline ends came to 13 bases. The germline V gene encodes CDR1 MGHDK and CDR2 SYGVNS. This CDR3 is built from 15 residues. CDR3 region: CASSELGASGDTQYF. The CDR3 region has the DNA TGTGCCAGCAGTGAATTGGGGGCGTCGGGAGATACGCAGTATTTT.

The J gene is TRBJ1-1, the V gene TRBV9; D is perhaps TRBD1 (5 bases). V gave up 6 bases and J gave up 4 bases, with 16 bases separating them. The CDR3 loop spans 14 amino acids. Germline values: CDR1 SGDLS, CDR2 YYNGEE. This CDR3 reads CASTRNGGGTEAFF. The CDR3 region has the DNA TGTGCCAGCACCCGGAACGGGGGAGGCACTGAAGCTTTCTTT.

The gene calls are TRBV4-1 and TRBJ2-1; the match to TRBD1 covers 7 bases. This CDR3 spans 16 amino acids. After removal of 3 bases from V and 0 bases from J, the junction contained 5 bases not matched to a gene. Per the germline V gene, CDR1 is MGHRA and CDR2 is YSYEKL. CDR3: CASSQDRDSSYNEQFF. In DNA form, the CDR3 reads TGCGCCAGCAGCCAGGACCGGGACAGCTCCTACAATGAGCAGTTCTTC.

The CDR3 here is CASSRVSNQPQHF. The CDR3 nucleotides are TGTGCCAGCAGTCGGGTAAGCAATCAGCCCCAGCATTTT. This chain connects TRBV27 to TRBJ1-5; D is uncertain. Germline V gives CDR1 MNHEY, CDR2 SMNVEV (reference sequence). The CDR3 runs to 13 residues. V shed 5 bases and J shed 1 base, with 6 bases lying between them.

The chain combines TRBV4-3 with TRBJ2-1; D might be TRBD2 (6 bases). The CDR3 consists of 16 residues. The V end was cut by 0 bases, the J end by 4 bases, with 13 bases between. The germline V gene has CDR1 LGHNA and CDR2 YSLEER. CDR3 nucleotide sequence: TGCGCCAGCAGCCAAGAGGAGGGGTCGGCATACAATGAGCAGTTCTTC. It translates to CASSQEEGSAYNEQFF.

This chain uses TRBV6-6 with TRBJ2-3; 8 positions match TRBD2. V was pared by 6 bases and J by 4 bases, with 9 bases of the junction left unmatched. The germline V gene has CDR1 MNHNY and CDR2 SVGAGI (reference sequence). The CDR3 has 15 residues. The CDR3 nucleotides read TGTGCCAGCAGGGACATAGCGGGGCCTTCAGATACGCAGTATTTT. Protein product: CASRDIAGPSDTQYF.

The chain has TRBV6-5 and TRBJ1-2; D ambiguous. V lost 4 bases to trimming and J lost 0 bases, with 12 bases between them. The CDR3 contains 15 residues. Looked up from germline, CDR1 is MNHEY and CDR2 is SVGAGI. CDR3 sequence reads: CASSWAIGANYGYTF. DNA for the CDR3: TGTGCCAGCAGTTGGGCCATCGGAGCTAACTATGGCTACACCTTC.

V and J are TRBV7-9 and TRBJ1-1; D might be TRBD1 (6 bases). V shed 5 bases and J shed 0 bases, with 19 bases lying between them. The germline gives CDR1 SEHNR, CDR2 FQNEAQ (reference sequence). This CDR3 has 17 residues. CDR3 in amino acids: CASSRQGSSPMNTEAFF. The CDR3 DNA reads as TGTGCCAGCAGCCGCCAGGGGAGTTCCCCTATGAACACTGAAGCTTTCTTT.

The V gene is TRBV6-5, the J gene TRBJ2-5; 8 bases match TRBD2. Germline trimming cut 7 bases from V and 5 bases from J; bases unmatched to any gene: 12. The CDR3 is 15 residues long. Germline values: CDR1 MNHEY, CDR2 SVGAGI. In nucleotides, the CDR3 is TGTGCCAGCACCTTACGACGGGGGGGCCGGGAGACCCAGTACTTC. Its translation: CASTLRRGGRETQYF.

J is TRBJ2-5 and V is TRBV21-1; the DNA was not compared with TRBD2, the D call given in the table. TRBV21-1 is labeled a pseudogene. CDR3 length equals 10 residues. CDR3 DNA: TGTGCCAGCAGCGGCCCGACTAGTTACTTC. It is translated as CASSGPTSYF.

V usage is TRBV5-1 and J usage is TRBJ2-5; D may correspond to TRBD1 or TRBD2 (5 bases each). Trimming pared 0 bases from V and 7 bases from J, leaving 16 bases between. The CDR3 is 15 amino acids. Germline loops: CDR1 SGHRS, CDR2 YFSETQ. CDR3 DNA: TGCGCCAGCAGCTTGGGGGACGCCGGAGGTGGGACCCAGTACTTC. Its translation: CASSLGDAGGGTQYF.

CDR3 sequence (DNA): TGCGCCAGCAGCCAAGCGGACAGGTTGTTAGAGACCCAGTACTTC. It codes for CASSQADRLLETQYF. J is TRBJ2-5 and V is TRBV4-1; 7 positions match TRBD1. In germline, CDR1 is MGHRA, CDR2 YSYEKL. The J segment lost 4 bases and the V segment lost 1 base, leaving 6 bases of the junction unmatched. The CDR3 loop spans 15 amino acids.

As for this clonotype: Sequence at one end of the junction differs from germline and may be a read error. This sequence joins TRBV18 and TRBJ1-2, with D unresolved. The CDR3 totals 13 residues. In germline, CDR1 is KGHSH, CDR2 LQKENI. CDR3 nucleotides: TGTGCCAGCGCACCCGATAGGATTTATGGCTACACCTTC. As protein: CASAPDRIYGYTF.

The rearrangement links TRBV24-1 to TRBJ2-2; D may match TRBD1 or TRBD2 (5 bases each). The CDR3 is 12 residues long. V was clipped by 12 bases and J by 6 bases, with 13 bases between them. The germline V gene has CDR1 KGHDR and CDR2 SFDVKD. CDR3 loop: CAAGRGAGELFF. The CDR3 DNA is TGTGCCGCCGGAAGGGGAGCCGGGGAGCTGTTTTTT.

The chain carries TRBV6-1 and TRBJ2-2, with D possibly TRBD1 on 7 matching bases. CDR1 and CDR2 (germline): MNHNS, SASEGT. With 0 bases removed from V and 5 bases from J, the gap between germline ends came to 13 bases. The CDR3 totals 16 residues. The CDR3 DNA reads TGTGCCAGCAGTGAAGCGCGGGGACAGTCAACCGGGGAGCTGTTTTTT. Its protein is CASSEARGQSTGELFF.

The chain is built from TRBV12-3 or TRBV12-4 and TRBJ2-2; D unresolved. The CDR3 runs to 11 residues. Trimming pared 7 bases from V and 7 bases from J, leaving 7 bases between. CDR3 sequence reads: CASTKGGELFF. The CDR3, as DNA: TGTGCCAGCACCAAGGGCGGGGAGCTGTTTTTT.

The chain employs TRBV11-3 and TRBJ1-2; D is perhaps TRBD1 (5 bases). The CDR3 contains 13 residues. CDR1 is SGHNT, CDR2 YENEEA, per germline. V lost 4 bases and J lost 8, with 14 bases in between. CDR3 nucleotide sequence: TGTGCCAGCAGCTGGGCCGGGGGAAGCGGCTACACCTTC. Translation: CASSWAGGSGYTF.

The genes are TRBV7-9 and TRBJ1-1; unclear D gene. This CDR3 contains 9 residues. Per the germline V gene, CDR1 is SEHNR and CDR2 is FQNEAQ (reference sequence). Between the trimmed V and J ends, which lost 5 bases and 8 bases, there was a span of 3 bases. The chain's CDR3 is CASSPEAFF. The CDR3 DNA follows: TGTGCCAGCAGCCCCGAAGCTTTCTTT.